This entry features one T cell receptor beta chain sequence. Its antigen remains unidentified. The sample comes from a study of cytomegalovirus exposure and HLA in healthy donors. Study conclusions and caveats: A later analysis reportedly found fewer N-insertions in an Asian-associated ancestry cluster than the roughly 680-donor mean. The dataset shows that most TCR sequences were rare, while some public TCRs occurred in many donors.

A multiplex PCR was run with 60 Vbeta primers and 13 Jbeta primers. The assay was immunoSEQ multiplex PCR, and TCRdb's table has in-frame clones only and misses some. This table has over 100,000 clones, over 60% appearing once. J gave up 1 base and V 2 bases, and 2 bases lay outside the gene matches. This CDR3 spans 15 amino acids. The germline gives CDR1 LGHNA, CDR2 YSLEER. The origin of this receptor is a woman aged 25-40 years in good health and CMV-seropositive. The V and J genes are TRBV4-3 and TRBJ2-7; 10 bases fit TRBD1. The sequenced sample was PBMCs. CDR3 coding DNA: TGCGCCAGCAGCCAACTGGACAGGGGGTCCTACGAGCAGTACTTC. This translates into CASSQLDRGSYEQYF.